These 32 T cell receptor beta chains were all obtained from the same sample, sequenced in a study of cytomegalovirus exposure and HLA in healthy donors. Only in-frame clones appear in the TCRdb table, and some are missing; sequencing was by immunoSEQ multiplex PCR. The sample holds about 130,000 clones, about nine tenths seen once. Sequencing was done on a sample of PBMCs. These receptors came from a young man in good health and CMV-seronegative.

This clone appeared a single time. The chain couples TRBV18 to TRBJ2-7; D possibly corresponds to TRBD1 (6 bases). V lost 2 bases, J lost 2 bases, and 7 bases lay in between. The CDR3 runs to 13 residues. The germline gives CDR1 KGHSH, CDR2 LQKENI. This chain's CDR3 is CASSPGQTYEQYF. The CDR3 bases are TGTGCCAGCTCACCAGGACAGACCTACGAGCAGTACTTC. The complete variable domain, with remaining parts taken from reference TRBV18 and TRBJ2-7, reads NAGVMQNPRHLVRRRGQEARLRCSPMKGHSHVYWYRQLPEEGLKFMVYLQKENIIDESGMPKERFSAEFPKEGPSILRIQQVVRGDSAAYFCASSPGQTYEQYFGPGTRLTVT.

This sequence joins TRBV11-2 and TRBJ1-2; 8 bases align to TRBD1. J lost 8 bases, V lost 1 base, and 6 bases had no gene match. The CDR3 consists of 14 residues. Per germline, CDR1 SGHAT and CDR2 FQNNGV. CDR3: CASSLVSGGEGYTF. The CDR3 DNA is TGTGCCAGCAGCTTAGTGTCAGGGGGCGAAGGCTACACCTTC. The full variable domain, with the rest looked up from reference TRBV11-2 and TRBJ1-2, is EAGVAQSPRYKIIEKRQSVAFWCNPISGHATLYWYQQILGQGPKLLIQFQNNGVVDDSQLPKDRFSAERLKGVDSTLKIQPAKLEDSAVYLCASSLVSGGEGYTFGSGTRLTVV.

The table lists this clone with a few counts. The chain employs TRBV30 and TRBJ1-1, with 8 nucleotides matching TRBD1. The CDR3 consists of 11 residues. Germline V gene sequence: CDR1 GTSNPN, CDR2 SVGIG (reference sequence). Losses at the gene ends were 8 bases for V and 5 bases for J; bases not matched to a gene: 4. The CDR3 is CAIRGQTEAFF. CDR3 nucleotides: TGTGCCATCAGGGGGCAGACTGAAGCTTTCTTT.

The chain carries TRBV18 and TRBJ1-1, with D possibly matching TRBD1 (6 bases). V lost 1 base to trimming and J lost 6 bases, with 12 bases between them. CDR3 size: 14 residues. Per the germline V gene, CDR1 is KGHSH and CDR2 is LQKENI. The CDR3 coding sequence is TGTGCCAGCTCACCACTGGGGGCGCTGGCTGAAGCTTTCTTT. Protein: CASSPLGALAEAFF.

The rearrangement joins TRBV6-5 to TRBJ2-1; 13 positions match TRBD2. V lost 2 bases to trimming and J lost 8 bases; unmatched junction nucleotides: 3. CDR1 is MNHEY and CDR2 is SVGAGI in the germline V gene. CDR3 length: 15 amino acids. The CDR3: CASSYRGLAGDEQFF. The CDR3 DNA reads TGTGCCAGCAGTTACCGTGGACTAGCGGGAGATGAGCAGTTCTTC.

The chain combines TRBV19 with TRBJ1-5; D gene ambiguous. CDR1 LNHDA and CDR2 SQIVND come from the germline V gene (reference sequence). V gave up 10 bases and J gave up 5 bases, with 15 bases separating them. The CDR3 sequence is 13 residues long. The DNA for the CDR3 is TGTGCCACCACCCCAGCGGTCCATCAGCCCCAGCATTTT. It encodes CATTPAVHQPQHF.

The J gene is TRBJ2-7, the V gene TRBV19; 10 bases line up with TRBD1. The CDR3 is 14 residues long. Losses at the gene ends were 5 bases for V and 3 bases for J; bases not matched to a gene: 4. Per germline, CDR1 LNHDA and CDR2 SQIVND (reference sequence). CDR3 coding DNA: TGTGCCAGTAGTCCGGGACAGGGGTTCTACGAGCAGTACTTC. It yields the protein CASSPGQGFYEQYF. Variable domain in full (rest from reference TRBV19 and TRBJ2-7): DGGITQSPKYLFRKEGQNVTLSCEQNLNHDAMYWYRQDPGQGLRLIYYSQIVNDFQKGDIAEGYSVSREKKESFPLTVTSAQKNPTAFYLCASSPGQGFYEQYFGPGTRLTVT.

The chain carries TRBV7-2 and TRBJ2-3; tentative D call: TRBD1 (6 bases). This CDR3 comprises 15 residues. V shed 2 bases and J shed 1 base, with 10 bases lying between them. Germline CDR1 SGHTA, CDR2 FQGNSA. CDR3 nucleotides: TGTGCCAGCAGCTTATACGAGGGGGGCACAGATACGCAGTATTTT. Translating it yields CASSLYEGGTDTQYF.

This clone was found a few times. The gene calls are TRBV25-1 and TRBJ2-7; maybe TRBD2 (5 bases). The CDR3 sequence is 11 residues long. Trimming removed 9 bases from V and 7 bases from J, with 13 bases in between. Germline loops: CDR1 MGHDK, CDR2 SYGVNS. This chain's CDR3 is CASTSWEEQYF. The CDR3 nucleotides read TGTGCCAGTACTTCATGGGAGGAGCAGTACTTC.

V is TRBV4-2 and J is TRBJ2-3; the match to TRBD2 covers 7 bases. Germline assignment: CDR1 LGHNA and CDR2 YNFKEQ. The V gene end was trimmed by 4 bases and the J gene end by 2 bases; junction bases not matched to a gene: 12. This CDR3 comprises 17 residues. Written as DNA, the CDR3 is TGTGCCAGCAGCCTGACGGCTGGGGGAGGGATCACAGATACGCAGTATTTT. Amino acid sequence: CASSLTAGGGITDTQYF.

The table lists this clone with a few counts. A read error may produce the germline difference seen at one junction end. The chain carries TRBV9 and TRBJ2-1, with 8 positions matching TRBD2. In germline, CDR1 is SGDLS, CDR2 YYNGEE. This CDR3 contains 13 residues. The CDR3 nucleotides are TGTGCCAGCAGCGTGGGACCTCAGCGGGAGAAAGTCTTC. This encodes CASSVGPQREKVF.

The V gene is TRBV5-1, the J gene TRBJ2-2; 13 nucleotides line up with TRBD2. Germline-derived CDR1 and CDR2 are SGHRS and YFSETQ. Unmatched junction bases numbered 3, after V lost 7 bases and J lost 3 bases. This CDR3 is 15 amino acids long. In nucleotides, the CDR3 is TGCGCCAGCCGCGGACTAGCGGGAGACACCGGGGAGCTGTTTTTT. This encodes CASRGLAGDTGELFF.

This sequence joins TRBV6-4 and TRBJ2-1; D possibly corresponds to TRBD2 (6 bases). The CDR3 consists of 14 residues. Germline V lookup: CDR1 MRHNA, CDR2 SNTAGT. Trimming removed 5 bases at V and 8 bases at J, with 16 bases between. CDR3 in amino acids: CASSRSAGSDEQFF. DNA for the CDR3: TGTGCCAGCAGTAGGAGTGCGGGGAGCGATGAGCAGTTCTTC.

The V gene is TRBV30, the J gene TRBJ1-1; TRBD1 matches 10 bases. This CDR3 has 14 amino acids. The V and J ends lost 1 base and 4 bases, in that order; junction bases with no gene match: 3. Looked up from germline, CDR1 is GTSNPN and CDR2 is SVGIG (reference sequence). As DNA, the CDR3 is TGTGCCTGGAGTGAGGGACAGGGGACCACTGAAGCTTTCTTT. This sequence encodes CAWSEGQGTTEAFF.

The V and J genes are TRBV5-6 and TRBJ2-1; no clear D gene. CDR3 length: 15 amino acids. Germline values: CDR1 SGHDT, CDR2 YYEEEE. V lost 2 bases and J lost 0, with 9 bases in between. This CDR3 reads CASSFTSGSYNEQFF. CDR3 nucleotides: TGTGCCAGCAGCTTTACGAGTGGCTCCTACAATGAGCAGTTCTTC.

This clone was detected only once. V usage is TRBV16 and J usage is TRBJ1-5; D ambiguous. With 4 bases removed from V and 4 bases from J, the gap between germline ends came to 8 bases. The CDR3 runs to 13 residues. Germline V lookup: CDR1 KGHSY, CDR2 FQNENV. The CDR3 DNA reads TGTGCCAGCAGCCGAGCCGTAAATCAGCCCCAGCATTTT. Translated: CASSRAVNQPQHF.

The V call is TRBV11-2, the J call TRBJ2-7; tentative D call: TRBD2 (5 bases). V lost 3 bases and J 3 bases, leaving 6 bases between the germline ends. Germline loops: CDR1 SGHAT, CDR2 FQNNGV. This CDR3 has 12 residues. CDR3 nucleotides: TGTGCCAGCAGCTTCCGGGACTACGAGCAGTACTTC. Translated: CASSFRDYEQYF. The full variable domain, rest sourced from reference TRBV11-2 and TRBJ2-7, is EAGVAQSPRYKIIEKRQSVAFWCNPISGHATLYWYQQILGQGPKLLIQFQNNGVVDDSQLPKDRFSAERLKGVDSTLKIQPAKLEDSAVYLCASSFRDYEQYFGPGTRLTVT.

The genes are TRBV6-1 and TRBJ2-7; 7 bases match TRBD1. Germline loops: CDR1 MNHNS, CDR2 SASEGT. Trimming cost V 6 bases and J 3 bases; bases outside gene matches: 5. The CDR3 is 13 residues long. In nucleotides, the CDR3 is TGTGCCAGCAGCCGAGGGGGCGGCTACGAGCAGTACTTC. This codes for CASSRGGGYEQYF.

The genes are TRBV6-5 and TRBJ2-1; 11 nucleotides align to TRBD2. Germline CDR1 is MNHEY and CDR2 is SVGAGI. The CDR3 spans 15 residues. The trim removed 6 bases at V and 4 bases at J, leaving 5 bases unmatched. The CDR3 region is CASSRGLAEYNEQFF. In DNA, the CDR3 is TGTGCCAGCAGCAGGGGACTAGCGGAGTACAATGAGCAGTTCTTC.

The J gene is TRBJ2-7, the V gene TRBV29-1; 10 bases agree with TRBD1. The CDR3 runs 14 residues. Germline V lookup: CDR1 SQVTM, CDR2 ANQGSEA. Unmatched junction bases numbered 3, after V lost 1 base and J lost 3 bases. CDR3 nucleotide sequence: TGCAGCGTTGAAGGGTGGGACAGGGGCTACGAGCAGTACTTC. This gives the protein CSVEGWDRGYEQYF.

V gene TRBV29-1 combines with J gene TRBJ2-6; D not resolved. In germline, CDR1 is SQVTM, CDR2 ANQGSEA. Trimming cost V 4 bases and J 0 bases, with 7 bases left between them. The CDR3 length is 14 residues. CDR3 in DNA: TGCAGCGTTGTTGAACTCTCTGGGGCCAACGTCCTGACTTTC. As protein: CSVVELSGANVLTF.

The V call is TRBV5-4, the J call TRBJ2-3; D is undetermined. Per germline, CDR1 SGHNT and CDR2 YYREEE (reference sequence). Trimming pared 1 base from V and 1 base from J, leaving 7 bases between. The CDR3 contains 14 residues. In DNA, the CDR3 is TGTGCCAGCAGCTTGATGGGCGGCACAGATACGCAGTATTTT. It specifies CASSLMGGTDTQYF.

This clone has more than one count but fewer than ten. This rearrangement joins TRBV2 to TRBJ2-5; 8 positions agree with TRBD2. The CDR3 consists of 15 residues. V lost 4 bases and J lost 7; bases outside the gene matches: 11. Germline CDR1 SNHLY, CDR2 FYNNEI. The CDR3 reads CASSGGLVHEGTQYF. Here the CDR3 DNA reads TGTGCCAGCAGTGGGGGACTAGTTCATGAAGGGACCCAGTACTTC.

The chain uses TRBV4-2 and TRBJ2-1; 14 positions agree with TRBD2. This CDR3 is 15 amino acids long. V gave up 4 bases and J gave up 8 bases; unmatched junction bases: 4. Germline lookup yields CDR1 LGHNA and CDR2 YNFKEQ. The CDR3 loop reads CASSPGTSGSYEQFF. In nucleotides, the CDR3 is TGTGCCAGCAGCCCCGGGACTAGCGGGAGCTATGAGCAGTTCTTC.

V and J are TRBV28 and TRBJ1-5; weak D call: TRBD1 (5 bases). V lost 5 bases and J 7 bases, leaving 15 bases between the germline ends. CDR1 and CDR2 (germline): MDHEN, SYDVKM. The CDR3 totals 14 residues. The CDR3 loop reads CASSPGTRFQPQHF. The CDR3 DNA is TGTGCCAGCAGTCCCGGGACTAGATTCCAGCCCCAGCATTTT. Combining the CDR3 with reference TRBV28 and TRBJ1-5 gives the whole variable domain DVKVTQSSRYLVKRTGEKVFLECVQDMDHENMFWYRQDPGLGLRLIYFSYDVKMKEKGDIPEGYSVSREKKERFSLILESASTNQTSMYLCASSPGTRFQPQHFGDGTRLSIL.

The CDR3 protein is CASSLLAGTANEQFF. CDR3 nucleotides: TGTGCCAGCAGCTTACTAGCGGGAACTGCAAATGAGCAGTTCTTC. The chain employs TRBV7-9 and TRBJ2-1; 9 nucleotides match TRBD2. Germline V gene sequence: CDR1 SEHNR, CDR2 FQNEAQ (reference sequence). With V trimmed by 2 bases and J by 7 bases, 6 bases remained unmatched. CDR3 length: 15 residues.

The chain employs TRBV7-2 and TRBJ2-7; 7 nucleotides agree with TRBD1. The germline V gene has CDR1 SGHTA and CDR2 FQGNSA. With V trimmed by 5 bases and J by 6 bases, 7 bases remained unmatched. This CDR3 has 13 amino acids. CDR3 residues: CASSPDRWGEQYF. The DNA for the CDR3 is TGTGCCAGCAGCCCGGACAGGTGGGGCGAGCAGTACTTC.

V usage is TRBV10-1 and J usage is TRBJ2-7; D uncertain. In germline, CDR1 is WNHNN, CDR2 SYGVQD (reference sequence). The CDR3 totals 14 residues. Between the trimmed V and J ends, which lost 8 bases and 6 bases, there was a span of 20 bases. The CDR3 nucleotides read TGCGCCAGCGGGCGCGCAGAGTATTTTTGCGAGCAGTACTTC. It translates to CASGRAEYFCEQYF.

The chain couples TRBV9 to TRBJ1-1, with D unclear. Germline loops: CDR1 SGDLS, CDR2 YYNGEE. V lost 0 bases and J lost 5, with 14 bases in between. The CDR3 sequence is 15 residues long. Here the CDR3 reads CASSVGRGTGTEAFF. The CDR3 DNA is TGTGCCAGCAGCGTAGGGAGAGGCACGGGTACTGAAGCTTTCTTT.

The chain is built from TRBV5-4 and TRBJ2-3; unclear D gene. Germline CDR1 reads SGHNT; CDR2 reads YYREEE (reference sequence). This CDR3 comprises 15 residues. V lost 2 bases and J lost 2, with 12 bases in between. The CDR3 nucleotides read TGTGCCAGCAGCTTTAATACATACTACACAGATACGCAGTATTTT. Its translation is CASSFNTYYTDTQYF.

This clone was found once. The gene calls are TRBV6-1 and TRBJ2-3; no definite D call. Germline V gene data show CDR1 as MNHNS and CDR2 as SASEGT. This CDR3 is built from 12 residues. V was clipped by 4 bases and J by 2 bases, with 4 bases between them. The CDR3 loop reads CASSAFTDTQYF. The DNA for the CDR3 is TGTGCCAGCAGTGCCTTCACAGATACGCAGTATTTT.

The rearrangement joins TRBV7-3 to TRBJ2-1; 10 nucleotides match TRBD1. The CDR3 totals 15 residues. V dropped 5 bases and J dropped 8; count of bases not matched to a gene: 9. Per the germline V gene, CDR1 is SGHTA and CDR2 is FQGTGA. CDR3 in DNA: TGTGCCAGCAGCCTCGACAGGGGGCGCGTGGATGAGCAGTTCTTC. Its protein product is CASSLDRGRVDEQFF.